The T cell receptor (beta chain) described here comes from a study of T cell changes during pregnancy in multiple sclerosis. TCRdb keeps only in-frame clones here, not all; method: immunoSEQ multiplex PCR. The sample lists around 69,000 clones, less than 95% occurring once. This CDR3 is 13 amino acids long. Germline V gives CDR1 MRHNA, CDR2 SNTAGT. The V end was cut by 4 bases, the J end by 4 bases, with 10 bases between. Sequencing used peripheral blood, obtained in the second trimester of pregnancy. The receptor's source is a female donor in good health, enrolled as a control in a pregnancy study. V usage is TRBV6-4 and J usage is TRBJ1-2; D remains unclear. The CDR3 spells CASSVAAGYGYTF. The CDR3 DNA reads TGTGCCAGCAGTGTTGCGGCTGGCTATGGCTACACCTTC.